This is a list of T cell receptor beta chains from one sample in a study of blood T cell repertoires in COVID-19. TCRdb's table, derived via immunoSEQ multiplex PCR, lists solely in-frame clones and lacks some. The sample yields 200,000 to 250,000 clones, around 88% seen once. The specimen sequenced was PBMCs or T cells enriched from blood (not recorded which). The source is a woman in her forties or fifties with acute COVID-19. The CDR3 runs from the conserved cysteine through the conserved F or W. D genes are given only for firm matches. Clone size is given for some rows only: seen once, a few or many times, or a class if the clone is expanded.

d_call cdr3_length clone_size j_call v_call cdr3_aa cdr3_nt
. 14 . TRBJ1-3 TRBV27 CASRLTASGNTIYF TGTGCCAGCAGATTGACAGCCTCTGGAAACACCATATATTTT
. 15 . TRBJ2-1 TRBV3-1/TRBV3-2 CASSQTRNSYNEQFF TGTGCCAGCAGCCAAACAAGAAACTCCTACAATGAGCAGTTCTTC
TRBD2 17 . TRBJ2-7 TRBV28 CASSTPFGVAGVYEQYF TGTGCCAGCAGTACCCCCTTTGGAGTAGCGGGGGTATACGAGCAGTACTTC
. 15 . TRBJ1-5 TRBV24-1 CATSEGGRSNQPQHF TGTGCCACCAGTGAGGGAGGAAGGAGCAATCAGCCCCAGCATTTT
. 19 . TRBJ2-3 TRBV4-2 CASSPQEGDRRHYTDTQYF TGTGCCAGCAGCCCCCAAGAAGGGGATCGGCGCCATTACACAGATACGCAGTATTTT
. 17 . TRBJ1-2 TRBV21-1 CASSIRPGTFVNYGYTF TGTGCCAGCAGCATCCGCCCCGGGACATTCGTTAACTATGGCTACACCTTC
. 13 . TRBJ2-7 TRBV27 CASSIGGGDEQYF TGTGCCAGCAGTATCGGAGGTGGGGACGAGCAGTACTTC
TRBD2 15 many TRBJ2-7 TRBV10-3 CAISEWLAESYEQYF TGTGCCATCAGTGAATGGCTAGCGGAAAGCTACGAGCAGTACTTC
. 14 . TRBJ1-2 TRBV27 CASSLVGRGYGYTF TGTGCCAGCAGTTTAGTAGGGCGGGGCTATGGCTACACCTTC
. 13 . TRBJ2-3 TRBV5-1 CASSPRGRDTQYF TGCGCCAGCAGCCCACGAGGGAGAGATACGCAGTATTTT
. 12 few TRBJ1-6 TRBV5-1 CASSLTGSPLHF TGCGCCAGCAGCTTGACAGGGTCACCCCTCCACTTT
. 15 . TRBJ2-5 TRBV7-8 CASSLLRRGKETQYF TGTGCCAGCAGCCTCCTGCGGCGGGGAAAAGAGACCCAGTACTTC
. 14 . TRBJ1-1 TRBV28 CASSSSDRNTEAFF TGTGCCAGCAGTTCCTCGGACAGGAACACTGAAGCTTTCTTT
TRBD2 15 . TRBJ2-3 TRBV7-3 CASSSESGSADTQYF TGTGCCAGCAGCTCAGAGAGCGGGAGTGCAGATACGCAGTATTTT
. 11 . TRBJ2-1 TRBV28 CASSPRNEQFF TGTGCCAGCAGTCCTCGGAATGAGCAGTTCTTC
. 14 . TRBJ2-7 TRBV6-2/TRBV6-3 CASSRQHPGPEQYF TGTGCCAGCAGCCGACAGCACCCAGGACCCGAGCAGTACTTC
. 13 . TRBJ1-1 TRBV28 CASSLEWLSEAFF TGTGCCAGCAGTTTAGAATGGCTTTCGGAAGCTTTCTTT
. 16 . TRBJ2-4 TRBV6-5 CASSLRQARAKNIQYF TGTGCCAGCAGTTTACGACAGGCTAGAGCCAAAAACATTCAGTACTTC
TRBD2 16 . TRBJ2-5 TRBV28 CASSLWVGGRNETQYF TGTGCCAGCAGTTTATGGGTAGGCGGGAGGAACGAGACCCAGTACTTC
TRBD2 15 . TRBJ2-1 TRBV10-1 CASSESGSSYNEQFF TGCGCCAGCAGTGAAAGCGGGAGCTCCTACAATGAGCAGTTCTTC
TRBD1 15 . TRBJ2-5 TRBV19 CASNPDRGSGETQYF TGTGCCAGTAATCCGGACAGGGGGTCGGGGGAGACCCAGTACTTC
TRBD2 16 . TRBJ2-7 TRBV7-2 CASSLVGLAGNYEQYF TGTGCCAGCAGCTTAGTGGGACTAGCGGGGAACTACGAGCAGTACTTC
TRBD2 16 . TRBJ2-1 TRBV11-2 CASSLVSLAGGHEQFF TGTGCCAGCAGCTTAGTTTCTCTAGCGGGAGGGCATGAGCAGTTCTTC
. 16 . TRBJ1-1 TRBV4-2 CASSQVRGSMNTEAFF TGTGCCAGCAGCCAAGTACGGGGATCAATGAACACTGAAGCTTTCTTT
. 16 . TRBJ1-5 TRBV28 CASRLNRIHSNQPQHF TGTGCCAGCAGACTTAACAGGATTCATAGCAATCAGCCCCAGCATTTT
. 12 . TRBJ1-5 TRBV21-1 CASSTSNQPQHF TGTGCCAGCAGCACAAGCAATCAGCCCCAGCATTTT
TRBD1 15 . TRBJ1-4 TRBV5-8 CASSLGTDLNEKLFF TGTGCCAGCAGCCTCGGGACAGATCTTAATGAAAAACTGTTTTTT
TRBD2 15 once TRBJ2-1 TRBV5-1 CASSPGLAGDNEQFF TGCGCCAGCAGCCCGGGACTAGCGGGAGACAATGAGCAGTTCTTC
. 16 . TRBJ2-1 TRBV19 CASTLRDGARDNEQFF TGTGCCAGTACCTTACGTGACGGAGCTCGAGACAATGAGCAGTTCTTC
. 14 . TRBJ1-2 TRBV6-5 CASSLTQTNYGYTF TGTGCCAGCAGTTTGACACAGACCAACTATGGCTACACCTTC
TRBD1 14 . TRBJ2-5 TRBV5-8 CASSSDRVRETQYF TGTGCCAGCAGTTCGGACAGGGTGAGAGAGACCCAGTACTTC
. 15 . TRBJ2-5 TRBV10-3 CAISESGGLKETQYF TGTGCCATCAGTGAGTCGGGGGGACTTAAAGAGACCCAGTACTTC
TRBD1 15 . TRBJ1-2 TRBV9 CASSAGDRVGYGYTF TGTGCCAGCAGCGCGGGAGACAGGGTTGGTTATGGCTACACCTTC
. 11 once TRBJ2-1 TRBV7-9 CASSREAEQFF TGTGCCAGCAGCCGTGAGGCGGAGCAGTTCTTC
. 13 . TRBJ1-1 TRBV6-5 CASRRGLGTEAFF TGTGCCAGCAGGCGGGGGCTGGGCACTGAAGCTTTCTTT
TRBD1 14 . TRBJ2-2 TRBV7-7 CASSSEGATGELFF TGTGCCAGCAGCTCCGAGGGGGCCACCGGGGAGCTGTTTTTT
. 15 . TRBJ1-5 TRBV28 CASSTGSSSNQPQHF TGTGCCAGCAGTACAGGATCCTCTAGCAATCAGCCCCAGCATTTT
. 13 . TRBJ1-1 TRBV19 CASRRDGVEKAFF TGTGCCAGTAGGCGAGACGGGGTTGAGAAAGCTTTCTTT
TRBD1 15 . TRBJ1-2 TRBV7-9 CASSLVEGQAYGYTF TGTGCCAGCAGCTTAGTTGAGGGACAGGCCTATGGCTACACCTTC
. 14 few TRBJ1-2 TRBV5-1 CASHPGQANYGYTF TGCGCCAGCCATCCGGGACAAGCTAACTATGGCTACACCTTC
. 15 . TRBJ1-4 TRBV5-1 CASSSGSFADEKLFF TGCGCCAGCAGCTCGGGATCGTTTGCGGATGAAAAACTGTTTTTT
. 14 . TRBJ1-2 TRBV6-5 CASSPLTGNYGYTF TGTGCCAGCAGTCCATTAACAGGGAACTATGGCTACACCTTC